The 13 T cell receptor beta chains listed next were all sequenced from one sample in a study of Tregs in tolerant kidney transplant recipients (dated by TCRdb to between 2017 and 2020). Libraries were constructed by the immunoSEQ multiplex PCR assay. Entries here come from immuneACCESS through TCRdb and include only in-frame sequences with V and J called. Some clones fail to appear in such tables; in the studies checked, an unresolved V gene covers under half of the shortfall, and the cause of the remainder is unknown. The sample records 75,000 to 95,000 clones, around 90% of which are singletons. The ten largest clones capture over 4% of the sample. The sequenced sample consisted of CD8+ T cells from blood. These receptor sequences come from a human donor in good health.

The rearrangement joins TRBV29-1 to TRBJ2-1; D is uncertain. V was trimmed by 2 bases and J by 8 bases, leaving 7 bases between them. The length of the CDR3 is 11 residues. Looked up from germline, CDR1 is SQVTM and CDR2 is ANQGSEA. CDR3 region: CSVERGYEQFF. In DNA, the CDR3 is TGCAGCGTTGAACGAGGTTATGAGCAGTTCTTC.

A remark on this clone: One end of the junction fails to match germline, which may point to a read error. This sequence joins TRBV30 and TRBJ1-2, with 10 nucleotides matching TRBD1. This CDR3 is built from 13 residues. The germline V gene encodes CDR1 GTSNPN and CDR2 SVGIG (reference sequence). The CDR3 region is CVWGQGFGYGYTF. CDR3 nucleotides: TGTGTCTGGGGACAGGGGTTTGGCTATGGCTACACCTTC.

The V gene is TRBV6-5, the J gene TRBJ1-3; D is uncertain. The CDR3 totals 14 residues. Germline loops: CDR1 MNHEY, CDR2 SVGAGI. Trimming removed 0 bases at V and 4 bases at J, with 7 bases between. CDR3 residues: CASSYSGRGNTIYF. The CDR3 DNA is TGTGCCAGCAGTTACTCCGGGCGGGGAAACACCATATATTTT.

V usage is TRBV27 and J usage is TRBJ2-7, with D perhaps TRBD1 (5 bases). The V and J ends lost 5 bases and 0 bases respectively, with 17 bases between them. Looked up from germline, CDR1 is MNHEY and CDR2 is SMNVEV (reference sequence). This CDR3 has 16 residues. CDR3: CASSPSEGDSSYEQYF. The CDR3, as DNA: TGTGCCAGCAGTCCATCAGAAGGGGATAGCTCCTACGAGCAGTACTTC.

Concerning this clone: Other DNA variants within this sample encode the same CDR3. J is TRBJ2-7 and V is TRBV9, with D unresolved. CDR3 size: 13 residues. Germline V gives CDR1 SGDLS, CDR2 YYNGEE. With 0 bases removed from V and 2 bases from J, the gap between germline ends came to 6 bases. The CDR3 bases are TGTGCCAGCAGCGTAGCTGGGGCCTACGAGCAGTACTTC. Translated, it gives CASSVAGAYEQYF.

The rearrangement uses TRBV27 and TRBJ1-1; D not certain. Per the germline V gene, CDR1 is MNHEY and CDR2 is SMNVEV (reference sequence). V lost 2 bases and J 3 bases, leaving 10 bases between the germline ends. CDR3 length equals 14 residues. The CDR3 protein is CASSLNPADTEAFF. For the CDR3, the DNA is TGTGCCAGCAGTTTAAACCCGGCGGACACTGAAGCTTTCTTT.

This clone has only one observation. The chain is built from TRBV5-4 and TRBJ2-7, with D possibly matching TRBD2 (6 bases). Germline V gives CDR1 SGHNT, CDR2 YYREEE (reference sequence). The CDR3 contains 14 residues. V lost 3 bases and J lost 6, with 16 bases in between. The CDR3: CASSSGDTSGEQYF. The CDR3 DNA reads TGTGCCAGCAGCTCGGGGGATACCTCCGGCGAGCAGTACTTC.

This sequence joins TRBV4-2 and TRBJ2-1, with 10 bases fitting TRBD2. The trim removed 5 bases at V and 4 bases at J, leaving 5 bases unmatched. The CDR3 sequence is 15 residues long. The germline V gene has CDR1 LGHNA and CDR2 YNFKEQ. As DNA, the CDR3 is TGTGCCAGCAGCTACGGGACTAGCGCGTACAATGAGCAGTTCTTC. Translation: CASSYGTSAYNEQFF.

This chain joins TRBV5-1 and TRBJ1-1; the D is unclear. The germline CDR1 and CDR2 sequences are SGHRS and YFSETQ. The CDR3 is 14 amino acids. Trimming stripped 5 bases from V and 3 bases from J, with 14 bases between. The CDR3 coding sequence is TGCGCCAGCAGTAACCCTTACACAGACACTGAAGCTTTCTTT. Protein sequence: CASSNPYTDTEAFF.

The chain employs TRBV18 and TRBJ2-7; the D gene is possibly TRBD1 (5 bases). Germline loops: CDR1 KGHSH, CDR2 LQKENI. The V end lost 2 bases, the J end lost 2 bases, and 13 bases lay between the germline ends. CDR3 length: 15 residues. The CDR3 is CASSPDQGGTYEQYF. The CDR3 DNA reads as TGTGCCAGCTCACCAGATCAGGGCGGAACCTACGAGCAGTACTTC.

CDR3 sequence (DNA): TGTGCCACCAGCAGAGAGGGACCTCCCTCTAGGCAGCAGTACTTC. Translated: CATSREGPPSRQQYF. The V gene is TRBV15, the J gene TRBJ2-7; D is perhaps TRBD1 or TRBD2 (5 bases each). Germline V gene sequence: CDR1 LNHNV, CDR2 YYDKDF (reference sequence). The CDR3 sequence is 15 residues long. Trimming left V 0 bases short and J 8 bases short, with 17 bases between.

The rearrangement joins TRBV29-1 to TRBJ2-1; D perhaps matches TRBD2 (5 bases). This CDR3 is built from 16 residues. Trimming left V 3 bases short and J 2 bases short, with 17 bases between. Germline V gene sequence: CDR1 SQVTM, CDR2 ANQGSEA. The DNA for the CDR3 is TGCAGCGTTGAGGGGAGCCCAGAAGTCCCCTACAATGAGCAGTTCTTC. It yields the protein CSVEGSPEVPYNEQFF.

The V gene is TRBV15, the J gene TRBJ2-3, with TRBD1 matching 10 bases. There are 16 residues in the CDR3. Germline-derived CDR1 and CDR2 are LNHNV and YYDKDF (reference sequence). The V segment lost 5 bases and the J segment 6 bases; nucleotides outside the gene matches: 11. The CDR3 DNA sequence: TGTGCCACCAGCTTGACCCGGGGACAGGGGCGCGATACGCAGTATTTT. It yields the protein CATSLTRGQGRDTQYF.